This T cell receptor beta chain came from a study of control samples from healthy donors and cancer patients. The protocol was immunoSEQ multiplex PCR, while the TCRdb copy is restricted to in-frame clones and leaves out a portion. This sample has about 130,000 clones, with roughly 94% found just once. The specimen sequenced was PBMCs. The source of this sequence is a man aged 60 to 75 with colorectal cancer.

The CDR3 DNA follows: TGTGCCAGCAGCTTCCAGGGGCCTGGAAACACCATATATTTT. Translating it yields CASSFQGPGNTIYF. This rearrangement joins TRBV7-9 to TRBJ1-3; perhaps TRBD1 as D (6 bases). From germline, CDR1 is SEHNR and CDR2 FQNEAQ (reference sequence). CDR3 size: 14 residues. V was trimmed by 3 bases and J by 2 bases, leaving 8 bases between them.